Presented here are 26 T cell receptor beta chains from one specimen sequenced in a study of blood T cells in healthy people across ages. The use of a sample-barcoded 5' primer and a J-beta primer mix characterized a second PCR of roughly 6 to 12 cycles. MiXCR, applied by TCRdb to the 5' RACE reads, yields one record per CDR3 protein. The table lists 1,300,000 or so distinct CDR3 sequences, approximately 59% of them singletons. Sequenced material: blood. The receptors here all came from a young man in good health.

V is TRBV4-1 and J is TRBJ2-1; 10 nucleotides line up with TRBD2. Trimming took 5 bases from V and 7 from J; bases not matched to a gene: 5. Germline CDR1 MGHRA, CDR2 YSYEKL. The length of the CDR3 is 14 residues. CDR3 sequence: CASSDSGRVNEQFF. CDR3 sequence (DNA): TGCGCCAGCAGCGACAGCGGGAGGGTAAATGAGCAGTTCTTC.

The chain carries TRBV29-1 and TRBJ1-2; no clear D gene. Germline loops: CDR1 SQVTM, CDR2 ANQGSEA. Trimming removed 7 bases from V and 7 bases from J, with 16 bases in between. The CDR3 contains 12 residues. The DNA of the CDR3 is TGCAGCGCCGGCGTCGGGAAGGGTGGCTACACCTTC. Amino acid sequence: CSAGVGKGGYTF.

With respect to this clonotype: The junction departs from the called germline gene at one end, perhaps through a read error. The V call is TRBV28, the J call TRBJ2-7, with D unresolved. The CDR3 is 12 amino acids. The germline V gene has CDR1 MDHEN and CDR2 SYDVKM. CDR3 amino acids: CTSSESWYEQYF. In DNA form, the CDR3 reads TGTACCAGCAGTGAGAGTTGGTACGAGCAGTACTTC.

As DNA, the CDR3 is TGCAGTGCTTGTAGTGGGGAGGAGACCCAGTACTTC. Translating gives CSACSGEETQYF. The chain carries TRBV20-1 and TRBJ2-5; tentative D call: TRBD2 (5 bases). From germline, CDR1 is DFQATT and CDR2 SNEGSKA (reference sequence). V shed 5 bases and J shed 5 bases, with 12 bases lying between them. This CDR3 has 12 amino acids.

This clonotype was recorded a few times. This chain links TRBV29-1 with TRBJ1-1, with D possibly TRBD1 on 6 matching bases. The CDR3 is 11 amino acids. The germline CDR1 and CDR2 sequences are SQVTM and ANQGSEA. Trimming stripped 6 bases from V and 7 bases from J, with 12 bases between. CDR3 protein: CSVGNRVEAFF. In DNA form, the CDR3 reads TGCAGCGTCGGTAACAGGGTTGAAGCTTTCTTT.

The chain employs TRBV21-1 and TRBJ2-7. TRBV21-1 is designated a pseudogene. The CDR3 length is 15 residues. CDR3: CASSNPRQGFYEQYF. The DNA of the CDR3 is TGTGCCAGCAGCAACCCCAGACAGGGCTTCTACGAGCAGTACTTC.

The V and J genes are TRBV28 and TRBJ1-1; TRBD1 might be the D (5 bases). CDR1 and CDR2 from the germline V gene are MDHEN and SYDVKM. CDR3 length: 16 amino acids. V lost 4 bases to trimming and J lost 5 bases, with 20 bases between them. The CDR3 DNA is TGTGCCAGCAGTTCACTGGGGTGGGGGGGACGGACTGAAGCTTTCTTT. It encodes CASSSLGWGGRTEAFF. Full variable domain (outside the CDR3, taken from reference TRBV28 and TRBJ1-1): DVKVTQSSRYLVKRTGEKVFLECVQDMDHENMFWYRQDPGLGLRLIYFSYDVKMKEKGDIPEGYSVSREKKERFSLILESASTNQTSMYLCASSSLGWGGRTEAFFGQGTRLTVV.

The genes are TRBV29-1 and TRBJ1-5, with 7 nucleotides matching TRBD1. Looked up from germline, CDR1 is SQVTM and CDR2 is ANQGSEA. V lost 1 base to trimming and J lost 5 bases; unmatched junction nucleotides: 8. The CDR3 runs to 15 residues. CDR3 region: CSVEGQGGDHQPQHF. The CDR3 nucleotides are TGCAGCGTTGAAGGTCAGGGGGGGGACCATCAGCCCCAGCATTTT.

This clonotype was detected a few times. The V and J genes are TRBV29-1 and TRBJ2-4; D perhaps matches TRBD1 (6 bases). The J call may not be correct, given that the DNA end is closer to TRBJ2-7. CDR3 size: 13 residues. From germline, CDR1 is SQVTM and CDR2 ANQGSEA. The DNA for the CDR3 is TGCAGCGTTGAACAGGGGATGACCTACGAGCAGTACTTC. Its protein product is CSVEQGMTYEQYF.

The chain uses TRBV29-1 and TRBJ2-3; 7 positions agree with TRBD2. The CDR3 length is 15 residues. V gave up 3 bases and J gave up 4 bases; unmatched junction bases: 10. The V gene's germline CDR1 is SQVTM and CDR2 ANQGSEA. In DNA form, the CDR3 reads TGCAGCGTTGAGGTTGACTGGGGGGGTGCAGATACGCAGTATTTT. Its protein product is CSVEVDWGGADTQYF.

The rearrangement links TRBV5-5 to TRBJ2-3, with 10 bases aligning to TRBD2. The CDR3 consists of 15 residues. V lost 7 bases and J lost 3; bases outside the gene matches: 8. Germline-derived CDR1 and CDR2 are SGHKS and YYEKEE (reference sequence). The CDR3 sequence is CASRILAGETDTQYF. DNA for the CDR3: TGTGCCAGCCGTATCCTAGCGGGAGAGACAGATACGCAGTATTTT.

The chain links TRBV6-4 to TRBJ2-1; D unclear. The CDR3 is 16 amino acids. Between the trimmed V and J ends, which lost 3 bases and 0 bases, there was a span of 12 bases. The germline V gene has CDR1 MRHNA and CDR2 SNTAGT. CDR3 protein: CASSEGFESSYNEQFF. The CDR3 DNA reads as TGTGCCAGCAGTGAAGGGTTCGAGAGCTCCTACAATGAGCAGTTCTTC.

This clonotype was seen more than once but under ten times. The gene calls are TRBV29-1 and TRBJ2-3; D is unresolved. The V end was cut by 3 bases, the J end by 0 bases, with 7 bases between. The germline gives CDR1 SQVTM, CDR2 ANQGSEA. The CDR3 consists of 13 residues. Here the CDR3 reads CSVDGFSTDTQYF. The CDR3 DNA sequence: TGCAGCGTTGACGGGTTTAGCACAGATACGCAGTATTTT.

In this sample, this clonotype turned up a few times. The junction differs from germline at one of its ends, possibly a read error. This chain joins TRBV20-1 and TRBJ2-4; no firm D call. CDR3 length: 15 amino acids. Germline CDR1 is DFQATT and CDR2 is SNEGSKA (reference sequence). CDR3 amino acids: CSARESGPTIHIQYF. The CDR3 DNA sequence: TGCAGTGCTCGAGAGTCCGGACCCACCATACACATTCAGTACTTC.

The chain couples TRBV20-1 to TRBJ2-6; possibly TRBD2 for D (6 bases). CDR3 length equals 14 residues. Per the germline V gene, CDR1 is DFQATT and CDR2 is SNEGSKA (reference sequence). V was cut by 3 bases and J by 2 bases, with 8 bases left in between. The CDR3 nucleotides read TGCAGTGCTAGTGGCGGGGCTGGGGCCAACGTCCTGACTTTC. Protein product: CSASGGAGANVLTF.

The gene calls are TRBV2 and TRBJ2-5; D remains unclear. This CDR3 is built from 15 residues. Trimming pared 0 bases from V and 1 base from J, leaving 9 bases between. Germline CDR1 SNHLY, CDR2 FYNNEI. The CDR3 DNA sequence: TGTGCCAGCAGTGAAGCACCGGAACCCCAAGAGACCCAGTACTTC. This gives the protein CASSEAPEPQETQYF.

The chain joins TRBV7-9 to TRBJ2-7, with D unclear. The J call may not be correct, given that the DNA end is closer to TRBJ2-5. Germline CDR1 SEHNR, CDR2 FQNEAQ (reference sequence). CDR3 length: 13 amino acids. CDR3 nucleotides: TGTGCCAGCAGCCCCGGAGATATTGAGACCCAGTACTTC. This translates into CASSPGDIETQYF.

This clonotype showed up just a few times. The chain couples TRBV10-3 to TRBJ2-3; tentatively, D is TRBD2 (5 bases). CDR1 is ENHRY, CDR2 SYGVKD, per germline. The CDR3 contains 15 residues. The V and J ends lost 2 bases and 7 bases respectively, with 16 bases between them. The CDR3 spells CAISETPRAENTQYF. DNA for the CDR3: TGTGCCATCAGTGAGACTCCGAGGGCGGAAAATACGCAGTATTTT.

This clonotype was counted many times. The chain recombines TRBV12-3 or TRBV12-4 with TRBJ2-1, with 9 bases that match TRBD2. J was trimmed by 10 bases and V by 5 bases; bases with no gene match: 9. This CDR3 has 14 residues. The CDR3: CASSSGGPRGEQFF. CDR3 coding DNA: TGTGCCAGCAGTAGCGGGGGGCCAAGAGGGGAGCAGTTCTTC.

The rearrangement uses TRBV5-1 and TRBJ2-1; tentatively, D is TRBD2 (5 bases). Germline CDR1 and CDR2: SGHRS and YFSETQ. This CDR3 region has 15 residues. The V gene lost 1 base and the J gene lost 10 bases, with 18 bases spanning the gap. CDR3 DNA sequence: TGCGCCAGCAGCTTGAGTGGGAGCCTCGCTGTCGAGCAGTTCTTC. Its protein is CASSLSGSLAVEQFF.

The CDR3 loop is CSARAGAREQYF. The CDR3 DNA is TGCAGTGCCCGGGCGGGAGCTAGGGAGCAGTACTTC. The chain is built from TRBV20-1 and TRBJ2-7, with TRBD2 matching 7 bases. Unmatched junction bases numbered 9, after V lost 6 bases and J lost 7 bases. The germline gives CDR1 DFQATT, CDR2 SNEGSKA (reference sequence). This CDR3 is 12 amino acids long.

In nucleotides, the CDR3 is TGTGCCAGCAGCCCCGGGCTAGCGGGAGGGCTTTCCCACAATGAGCAGTTCTTC. It yields the protein CASSPGLAGGLSHNEQFF. The chain links TRBV7-9 to TRBJ2-1, with 12 positions matching TRBD2. The length of the CDR3 is 18 residues. The V and J ends lost 5 bases and 5 bases, in that order; junction bases with no gene match: 13. CDR1 is SEHNR and CDR2 is FQNEAQ in the germline V gene (reference sequence).

The rearrangement joins TRBV10-3 to TRBJ2-1, with 7 bases identical to TRBD2. J lost 7 bases, V lost 2 bases, and 5 bases had no gene match. The CDR3 extends over 14 amino acids. Germline-derived CDR1 and CDR2 are ENHRY and SYGVKD. The CDR3 coding sequence is TGTGCCATCAGTGAGCCGAGCGGGGCGAATGAGCAGTTCTTC. As protein: CAISEPSGANEQFF.

This clonotype showed up just once. The junction shows a germline mismatch at one end, possibly a read error. This rearrangement joins TRBV14 to TRBJ1-6; D is undetermined. The CDR3 is 14 amino acids. The V gene's germline CDR1 is SGHDN and CDR2 FVKESK. The CDR3 coding sequence is TGTGCCGGCAGCCAAGGCATCGCCCATTCACCCCTCCACTTT. It specifies CAGSQGIAHSPLHF.

The sample holds one count of this clonotype. The chain recombines TRBV29-1 with TRBJ2-3, with 11 bases aligning to TRBD2. The length of the CDR3 is 16 residues. Unmatched junction bases numbered 7, after V lost 3 bases and J lost 2 bases. Germline V gives CDR1 SQVTM, CDR2 ANQGSEA. This chain's CDR3 is CSVDWATSGTTDTQYF. The CDR3 nucleotides read TGCAGCGTTGATTGGGCGACTAGCGGGACCACAGATACGCAGTATTTT.

Only a few counts were recorded for this clonotype. V is TRBV12-3 or TRBV12-4 and J is TRBJ2-7, with D possibly matching TRBD2 (6 bases). Trimming cost V 7 bases and J 9 bases, with 25 bases left between them. The CDR3 contains 15 residues. The CDR3 region is CASTASGLSRLWQYF. The CDR3 DNA sequence: TGTGCCAGCACCGCCTCGGGACTCTCAAGGTTGTGGCAGTACTTC.